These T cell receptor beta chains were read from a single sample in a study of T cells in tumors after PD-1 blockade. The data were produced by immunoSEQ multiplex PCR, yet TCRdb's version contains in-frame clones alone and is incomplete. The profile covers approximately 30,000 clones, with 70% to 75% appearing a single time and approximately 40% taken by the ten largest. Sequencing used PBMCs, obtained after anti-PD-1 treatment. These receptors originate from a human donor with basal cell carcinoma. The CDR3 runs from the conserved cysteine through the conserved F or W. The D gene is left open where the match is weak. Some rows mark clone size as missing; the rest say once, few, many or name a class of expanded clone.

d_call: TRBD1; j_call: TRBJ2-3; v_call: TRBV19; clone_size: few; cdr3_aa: CASSPGTGTSTDTQYF; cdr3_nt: TGTGCCAGCAGTCCGGGGACAGGGACTAGCACAGATACGCAGTATTTT
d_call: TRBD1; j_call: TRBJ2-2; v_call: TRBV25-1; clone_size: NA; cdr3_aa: CARRDRDQNTGELFF; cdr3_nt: TGTGCCAGGAGGGACAGGGACCAGAACACCGGGGAGCTGTTTTTT
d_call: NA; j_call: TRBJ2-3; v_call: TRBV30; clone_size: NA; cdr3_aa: CAWSADTQYF; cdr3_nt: TGTGCCTGGAGTGCAGATACGCAGTATTTT
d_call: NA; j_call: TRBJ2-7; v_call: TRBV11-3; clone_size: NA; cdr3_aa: CASSSEGGPGHEQYF; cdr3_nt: TGTGCCAGCAGCTCCGAGGGGGGGCCCGGACACGAGCAGTACTTC
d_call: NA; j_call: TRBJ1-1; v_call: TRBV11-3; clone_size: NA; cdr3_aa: CASSPSRGAGRNTEAFF; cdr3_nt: TGTGCCAGCTCCCCCTCCCGCGGGGCCGGGAGGAACACTGAAGCTTTCTTT
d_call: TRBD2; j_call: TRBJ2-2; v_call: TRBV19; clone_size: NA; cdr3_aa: CASSIIAGGAGELFF; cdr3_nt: TGTGCCAGTAGTATTATAGCGGGAGGAGCCGGGGAGCTGTTTTTT
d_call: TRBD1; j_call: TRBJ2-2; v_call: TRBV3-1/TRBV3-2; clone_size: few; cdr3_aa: CASSPRLGTGNAGELFF; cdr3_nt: TGTGCCAGCAGCCCCCGTCTAGGGACAGGGAACGCCGGGGAGCTGTTTTTT
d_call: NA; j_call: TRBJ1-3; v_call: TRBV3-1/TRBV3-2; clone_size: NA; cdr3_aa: CASSQGRYTIYF; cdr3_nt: TGTGCCAGCAGCCAGGGGAGGTACACCATATATTTT
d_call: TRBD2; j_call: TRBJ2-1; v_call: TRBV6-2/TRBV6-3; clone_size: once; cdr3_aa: CASSPATSGRMYEQFF; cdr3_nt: TGTGCCAGCAGCCCCGCCACTAGCGGAAGGATGTATGAGCAGTTCTTC
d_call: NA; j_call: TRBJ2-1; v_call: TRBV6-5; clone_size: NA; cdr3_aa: CASGGLNNEQFF; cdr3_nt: TGTGCCAGCGGGGGGCTAAACAATGAGCAGTTCTTC
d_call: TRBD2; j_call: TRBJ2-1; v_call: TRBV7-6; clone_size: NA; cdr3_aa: CASSHPLAGGRGSYNEQFF; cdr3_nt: TGTGCCAGCAGCCATCCACTAGCGGGAGGGCGTGGGTCCTACAATGAGCAGTTCTTC
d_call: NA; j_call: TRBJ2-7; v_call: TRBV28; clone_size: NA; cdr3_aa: CASTIRGERDEQYF; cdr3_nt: TGTGCCAGCACGATAAGGGGGGAGAGGGACGAGCAGTACTTC
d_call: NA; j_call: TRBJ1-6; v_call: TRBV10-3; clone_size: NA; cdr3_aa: CAISDRGKDSPLHF; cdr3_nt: TGTGCCATCAGTGACAGGGGAAAGGATTCACCCCTCCACTTT
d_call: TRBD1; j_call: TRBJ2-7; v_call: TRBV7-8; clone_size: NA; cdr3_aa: CASSSQQGVINEQYF; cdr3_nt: TGTGCCAGCAGCTCCCAACAGGGGGTTATCAACGAGCAGTACTTC
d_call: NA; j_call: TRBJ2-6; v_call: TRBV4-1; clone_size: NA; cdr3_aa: CASSQDLGGGGRSGANVLTF; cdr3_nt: TGCGCCAGCAGCCAAGATCTAGGGGGAGGAGGCCGCTCTGGGGCCAACGTCCTGACTTTC
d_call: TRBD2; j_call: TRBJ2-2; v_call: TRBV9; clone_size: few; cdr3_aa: CASSVAGGNTGELFF; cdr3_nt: TGTGCCAGCAGCGTGGCGGGGGGAAACACCGGGGAGCTGTTTTTT
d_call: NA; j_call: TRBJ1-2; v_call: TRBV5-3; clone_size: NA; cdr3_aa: CARSSVYRAGYTF; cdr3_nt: TGTGCCAGAAGCTCCGTCTACAGGGCCGGCTACACCTTC
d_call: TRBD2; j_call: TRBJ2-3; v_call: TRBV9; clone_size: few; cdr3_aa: CASSVAEGGPTDTQYF; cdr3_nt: TGTGCCAGCAGCGTAGCTGAGGGAGGGCCAACAGATACGCAGTATTTT
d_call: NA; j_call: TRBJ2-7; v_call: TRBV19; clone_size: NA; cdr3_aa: CASSTLKAPPYEQYF; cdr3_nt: TGTGCCAGTAGTACGCTGAAGGCGCCTCCCTACGAGCAGTACTTC
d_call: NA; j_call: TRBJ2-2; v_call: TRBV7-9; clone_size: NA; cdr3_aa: CASRPLAGIAGELFF; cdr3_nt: TGTGCCAGCAGGCCCCTGGCGGGAATTGCCGGGGAGCTGTTTTTT
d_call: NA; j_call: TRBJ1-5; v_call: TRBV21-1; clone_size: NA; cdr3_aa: CASSQNGSGSGRGNQPQHF; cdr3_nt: TGTGCCAGCAGCCAAAATGGGAGCGGGAGTGGTCGAGGCAATCAGCCCCAGCATTTT
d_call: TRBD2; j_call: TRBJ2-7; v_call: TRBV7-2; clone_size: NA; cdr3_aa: CASSFRGVEQYF; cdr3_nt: TGTGCCAGCAGCTTCCGGGGGGTGGAGCAGTACTTC
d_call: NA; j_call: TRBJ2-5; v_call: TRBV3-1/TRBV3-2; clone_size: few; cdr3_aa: CASSQALRGETQYF; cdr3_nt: TGTGCCAGCAGCCAGGCCCTCCGGGGGGAGACCCAGTACTTC
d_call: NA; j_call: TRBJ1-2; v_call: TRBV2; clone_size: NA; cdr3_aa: CASLVVEGAGGYTF; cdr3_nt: TGTGCCAGCCTCGTGGTTGAAGGGGCTGGAGGCTACACCTTC
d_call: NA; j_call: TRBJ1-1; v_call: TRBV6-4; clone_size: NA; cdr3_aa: CASSEEGGAEAFF; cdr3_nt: TGTGCCAGCAGTGAAGAAGGGGGGGCTGAAGCTTTCTTT
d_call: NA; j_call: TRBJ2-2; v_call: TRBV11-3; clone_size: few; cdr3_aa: CASSPRGGGTGELFF; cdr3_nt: TGTGCCAGCAGCCCCCGGGGAGGGGGCACCGGGGAGCTGTTTTTT
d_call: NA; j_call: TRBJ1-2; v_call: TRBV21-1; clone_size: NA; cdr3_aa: CASSKWEGSNYGYTF; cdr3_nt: TGTGCCAGCAGCAAATGGGAGGGCTCTAACTATGGCTACACCTTC
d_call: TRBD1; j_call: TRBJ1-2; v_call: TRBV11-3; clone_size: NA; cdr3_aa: CASSPGTGDGYTF; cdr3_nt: TGTGCCAGCAGCCCAGGGACAGGGGATGGCTACACCTTC
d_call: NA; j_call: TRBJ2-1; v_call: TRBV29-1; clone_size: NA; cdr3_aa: CSVEDSYYNEQFF; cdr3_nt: TGCAGCGTTGAAGACAGTTACTACAATGAGCAGTTCTTC
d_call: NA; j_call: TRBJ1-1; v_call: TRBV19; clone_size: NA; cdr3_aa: CASSPRTTEAFF; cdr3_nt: TGTGCCAGTAGTCCTCGGACGACCGAAGCTTTCTTT
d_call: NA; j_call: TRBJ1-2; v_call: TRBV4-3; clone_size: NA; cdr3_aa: CASSQDRFYGYTF; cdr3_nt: TGCGCCAGCAGCCAAGACAGGTTCTATGGCTACACCTTC
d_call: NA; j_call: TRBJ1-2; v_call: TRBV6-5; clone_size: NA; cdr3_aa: CASSSPKGGNYGYTF; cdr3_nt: TGTGCCAGCAGTTCCCCAAAGGGGGGGAACTATGGCTACACCTTC
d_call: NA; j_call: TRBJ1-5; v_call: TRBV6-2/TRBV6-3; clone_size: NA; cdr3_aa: CASSYSYNQPQHF; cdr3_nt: TGTGCCAGCAGTTATAGCTACAATCAGCCCCAGCATTTT
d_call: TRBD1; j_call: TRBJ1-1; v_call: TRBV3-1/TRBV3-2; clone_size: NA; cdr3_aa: CASSLSQGDTEAFF; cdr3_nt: TGTGCCAGCAGCCTAAGCCAGGGGGACACTGAAGCTTTCTTT
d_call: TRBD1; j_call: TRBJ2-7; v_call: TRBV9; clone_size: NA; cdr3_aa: CASSEGDSYYEQYF; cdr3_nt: TGTGCCAGCAGCGAGGGGGACAGCTACTACGAGCAGTACTTC
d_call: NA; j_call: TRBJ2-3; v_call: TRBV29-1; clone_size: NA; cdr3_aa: CSVVGSSTDTQYF; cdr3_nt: TGCAGCGTTGTTGGCTCTAGCACAGATACGCAGTATTTT
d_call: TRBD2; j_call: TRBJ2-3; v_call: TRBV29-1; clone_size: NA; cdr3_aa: CSVGTSGGIDTQYF; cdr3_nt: TGCAGCGTGGGGACTAGCGGGGGGATAGATACGCAGTATTTT
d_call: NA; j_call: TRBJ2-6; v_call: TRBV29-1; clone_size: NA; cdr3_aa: CSVEGGPGSSGANVLTF; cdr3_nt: TGCAGCGTTGAAGGAGGCCCGGGGAGCTCTGGGGCCAACGTCCTGACTTTC
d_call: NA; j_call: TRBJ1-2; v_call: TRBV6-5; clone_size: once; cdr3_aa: CASSYSTSQGYGYTF; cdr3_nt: TGTGCCAGCAGTTACTCAACTTCGCAGGGGTATGGCTACACCTTC
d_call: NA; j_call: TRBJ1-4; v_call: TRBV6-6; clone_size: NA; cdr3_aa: CASSPRVGEKLFF; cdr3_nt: TGTGCCAGCAGTCCCCGGGTCGGTGAAAAACTGTTTTTT
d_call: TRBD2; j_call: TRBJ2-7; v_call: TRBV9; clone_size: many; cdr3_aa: CASSGGGAGAHEQYF; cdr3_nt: TGTGCCAGCAGTGGAGGTGGAGCGGGAGCGCACGAGCAGTACTTC
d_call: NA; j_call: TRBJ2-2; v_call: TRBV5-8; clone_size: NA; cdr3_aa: CASSLNYAGELFF; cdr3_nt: TGTGCCAGCAGTCTGAACTATGCCGGGGAGCTGTTTTTT
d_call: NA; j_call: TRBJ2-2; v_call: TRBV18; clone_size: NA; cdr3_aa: CASSPPTNTGELFF; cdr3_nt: TGTGCCAGCTCACCACCGACGAACACCGGGGAGCTGTTTTTT
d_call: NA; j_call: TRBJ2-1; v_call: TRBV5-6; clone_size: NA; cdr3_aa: CASSLGRAGEQFF; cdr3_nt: TGTGCCAGCAGCTTGGGTAGGGCCGGTGAGCAGTTCTTC
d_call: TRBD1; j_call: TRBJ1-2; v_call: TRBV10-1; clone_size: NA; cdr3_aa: CASSVRTGRSGYTF; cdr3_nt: TGCGCCAGCAGTGTCAGGACAGGGCGTAGTGGCTACACCTTC
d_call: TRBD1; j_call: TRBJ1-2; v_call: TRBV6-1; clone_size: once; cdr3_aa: CASSEDRGRGYTF; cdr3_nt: TGTGCCAGCAGTGAAGACAGGGGGCGAGGCTACACCTTC
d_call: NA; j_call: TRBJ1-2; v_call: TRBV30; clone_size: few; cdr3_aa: CAWSVLGNYGYTF; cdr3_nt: TGTGCCTGGAGTGTACTGGGGAACTATGGCTACACCTTC
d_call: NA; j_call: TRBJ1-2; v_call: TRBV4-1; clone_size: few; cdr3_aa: CASSQVQGGGYTF; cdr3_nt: TGCGCCAGCAGCCAAGTACAAGGAGGAGGCTACACCTTC
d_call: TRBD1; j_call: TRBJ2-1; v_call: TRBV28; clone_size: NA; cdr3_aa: CASSLGTGFTEQFF; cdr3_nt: TGTGCCAGCAGTCTCGGGACAGGGTTCACTGAGCAGTTCTTC
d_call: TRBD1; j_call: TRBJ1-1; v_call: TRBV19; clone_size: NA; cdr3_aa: CASSKRQGGDTEAFF; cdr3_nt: TGTGCCAGTAGTAAGCGACAGGGAGGGGACACTGAAGCTTTCTTT
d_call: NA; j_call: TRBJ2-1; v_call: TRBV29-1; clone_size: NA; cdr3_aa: CSVEVGRSSYNEQFF; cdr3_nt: TGCAGCGTTGAAGTGGGGAGGAGCTCCTACAATGAGCAGTTCTTC
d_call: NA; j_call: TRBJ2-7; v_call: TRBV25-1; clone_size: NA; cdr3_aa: CASPSDGGREQYF; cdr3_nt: TGTGCCAGCCCCAGCGACGGCGGCCGAGAGCAGTACTTC
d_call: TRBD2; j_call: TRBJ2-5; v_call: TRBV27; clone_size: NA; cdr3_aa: CATARGGPQETQYF; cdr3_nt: TGTGCCACCGCTCGCGGGGGTCCCCAAGAGACCCAGTACTTC
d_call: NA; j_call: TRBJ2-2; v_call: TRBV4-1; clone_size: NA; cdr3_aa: CASSPVVRAGTGELFF; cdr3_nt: TGCGCCAGCAGCCCAGTCGTGCGGGCGGGCACCGGGGAGCTGTTTTTT
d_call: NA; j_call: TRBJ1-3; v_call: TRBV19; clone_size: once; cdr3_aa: CASSLKDSAGNTIYF; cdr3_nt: TGTGCCAGTAGCCTCAAGGACAGTGCTGGAAACACCATATATTTT
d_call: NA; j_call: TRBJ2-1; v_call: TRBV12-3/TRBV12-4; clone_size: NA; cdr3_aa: CASSPYTDEQFF; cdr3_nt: TGTGCCAGCAGCCCTTATACAGATGAGCAGTTCTTC
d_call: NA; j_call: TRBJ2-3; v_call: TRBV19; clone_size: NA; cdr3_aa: CASSIVAGAGDTQYF; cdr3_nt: TGTGCCAGTAGTATAGTCGCGGGGGCGGGAGATACGCAGTATTTT
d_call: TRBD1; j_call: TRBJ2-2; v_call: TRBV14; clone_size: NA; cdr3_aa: CASSQVRGQGFGGAVF; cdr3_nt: TGTGCCAGCAGCCAAGTTAGGGGACAGGGGTTCGGGGGAGCTGTTTTT
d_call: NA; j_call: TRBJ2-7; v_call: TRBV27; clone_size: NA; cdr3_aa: CASGSEPSTEKYF; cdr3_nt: TGTGCCAGCGGGTCAGAGCCTTCGACAGAGAAGTACTTC
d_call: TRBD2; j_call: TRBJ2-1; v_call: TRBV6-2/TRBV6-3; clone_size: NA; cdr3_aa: CASSYLAESNEQFF; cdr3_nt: TGTGCCAGCAGTTACCTAGCGGAGAGCAATGAGCAGTTCTTC